These 9 T cell receptor beta chains were sequenced from one sample in a study of beta chain features in type 1 diabetes. Overall study results and limits: TCRB CDR3s were moderately but significantly shorter in Type 1 diabetes patients in all four CD4+ subsets.

For these TCRs, the target antigens are not known. Reverse transcribing all isolated RNA meant expressed TCRB transcripts were sequenced. Some clones are missing from TCRdb's copy, which holds only in-frame ones; the method was immunoSEQ multiplex PCR. The sample has 600,000 to 750,000 clones, 12% seen once; the top ten hold 0.095% to 0.15%. The sample consisted of naive CD4+ T cells from blood. The receptors shown here come from a man younger than 45 with type 1 diabetes.

Only a few counts were recorded for this clone. Other DNA sequences of this sample code for an identical CDR3. The chain joins TRBV7-2 to TRBJ2-5; 9 bases fit TRBD1. Per the germline V gene, CDR1 is SGHTA and CDR2 is FQGNSA. This CDR3 region has 14 residues. Unmatched junction bases numbered 6, after V lost 5 bases and J lost 5 bases. CDR3: CASSLQGARETQYF. As DNA, the CDR3 is TGTGCCAGCAGCCTACAGGGGGCGCGGGAGACCCAGTACTTC.

This clone was counted only a few times. The V and J genes are TRBV4-3 and TRBJ2-7; no clear D. Trimming removed 0 bases from V and 3 bases from J, with 9 bases in between. This CDR3 has 14 residues. Looked up from germline, CDR1 is LGHNA and CDR2 is YSLEER. This CDR3 is CASSQEIHLYEQYF. As DNA, the CDR3 is TGCGCCAGCAGCCAAGAGATCCACCTCTACGAGCAGTACTTC.

The chain combines TRBV6-6 with TRBJ1-2, with 10 bases that match TRBD1. This CDR3 is 15 amino acids long. The germline CDR1 and CDR2 sequences are MNHNY and SVGAGI (reference sequence). V dropped 2 bases and J dropped 8; count of bases not matched to a gene: 8. The CDR3 is CASSYGTGEGLGYTF. The CDR3 nucleotides read TGTGCCAGCAGTTACGGGACAGGGGAGGGCCTGGGCTACACCTTC.

This clone was picked up a small number of times. V is TRBV9 and J is TRBJ2-1; no reliable D call. CDR3 size: 15 residues. In germline, CDR1 is SGDLS, CDR2 YYNGEE. The V end was cut by 1 base, the J end by 6 bases, with 14 bases between. The CDR3 bases are TGTGCCAGCAGCGTAAGTCTAGTGGTTGCCAATGAGCAGTTCTTC. Translated, it gives CASSVSLVVANEQFF.

The chain recombines TRBV27 with TRBJ2-3; perhaps TRBD1 as D (6 bases). This CDR3 is 16 amino acids long. The ends were cut back, 2 bases at V and 2 bases at J, with 14 bases in the middle. Germline assignment: CDR1 MNHEY and CDR2 SMNVEV (reference sequence). The DNA of the CDR3 is TGTGCCAGCAGTTTAAACCTAGGACAGACCACAGATACGCAGTATTTT. Translated, it gives CASSLNLGQTTDTQYF.

This sequence joins TRBV5-4 and TRBJ2-3, with a weak D call TRBD2 (7 bases). Germline assignment: CDR1 SGHNT and CDR2 YYREEE (reference sequence). The CDR3 covers 13 residues. Trimming removed 10 bases from V and 5 bases from J, with 17 bases in between. CDR3 residues: CACHGGHEDTQYF. Here the CDR3 DNA reads TGTGCCTGCCACGGGGGGCATGAAGATACGCAGTATTTT.

V gene TRBV2 combines with J gene TRBJ1-5; 10 bases match TRBD1. With 6 bases clipped from V and 4 bases from J, the junction kept 3 bases outside the gene matches. The germline CDR1 and CDR2 sequences are SNHLY and FYNNEI. The CDR3 loop spans 14 amino acids. In DNA form, the CDR3 reads TGTGCCAGCAGATCGGGACAGGGGAATCAGCCCCAGCATTTT. This sequence encodes CASRSGQGNQPQHF.

This clone was seen a few times. The chain links TRBV18 to TRBJ1-6; D not resolved. This CDR3 is built from 14 residues. V lost 0 bases, J lost 9 bases, and 9 bases lay in between. The germline V gene encodes CDR1 KGHSH and CDR2 LQKENI. This chain's CDR3 is CASSPPRLGSPLHF. DNA of the CDR3: TGTGCCAGCTCACCACCAAGGTTGGGTTCACCCCTCCACTTT.

This clone has a handful of counts. V usage is TRBV6-5 and J usage is TRBJ1-1, with no clear D. The CDR3 spans 14 residues. CDR1 is MNHEY, CDR2 SVGAGI, per germline. V lost 4 bases and J lost 1, with 10 bases in between. The CDR3 sequence: CASSSWTGNTEAFF. The DNA for the CDR3 is TGTGCCAGCAGTTCCTGGACGGGGAACACTGAAGCTTTCTTT.